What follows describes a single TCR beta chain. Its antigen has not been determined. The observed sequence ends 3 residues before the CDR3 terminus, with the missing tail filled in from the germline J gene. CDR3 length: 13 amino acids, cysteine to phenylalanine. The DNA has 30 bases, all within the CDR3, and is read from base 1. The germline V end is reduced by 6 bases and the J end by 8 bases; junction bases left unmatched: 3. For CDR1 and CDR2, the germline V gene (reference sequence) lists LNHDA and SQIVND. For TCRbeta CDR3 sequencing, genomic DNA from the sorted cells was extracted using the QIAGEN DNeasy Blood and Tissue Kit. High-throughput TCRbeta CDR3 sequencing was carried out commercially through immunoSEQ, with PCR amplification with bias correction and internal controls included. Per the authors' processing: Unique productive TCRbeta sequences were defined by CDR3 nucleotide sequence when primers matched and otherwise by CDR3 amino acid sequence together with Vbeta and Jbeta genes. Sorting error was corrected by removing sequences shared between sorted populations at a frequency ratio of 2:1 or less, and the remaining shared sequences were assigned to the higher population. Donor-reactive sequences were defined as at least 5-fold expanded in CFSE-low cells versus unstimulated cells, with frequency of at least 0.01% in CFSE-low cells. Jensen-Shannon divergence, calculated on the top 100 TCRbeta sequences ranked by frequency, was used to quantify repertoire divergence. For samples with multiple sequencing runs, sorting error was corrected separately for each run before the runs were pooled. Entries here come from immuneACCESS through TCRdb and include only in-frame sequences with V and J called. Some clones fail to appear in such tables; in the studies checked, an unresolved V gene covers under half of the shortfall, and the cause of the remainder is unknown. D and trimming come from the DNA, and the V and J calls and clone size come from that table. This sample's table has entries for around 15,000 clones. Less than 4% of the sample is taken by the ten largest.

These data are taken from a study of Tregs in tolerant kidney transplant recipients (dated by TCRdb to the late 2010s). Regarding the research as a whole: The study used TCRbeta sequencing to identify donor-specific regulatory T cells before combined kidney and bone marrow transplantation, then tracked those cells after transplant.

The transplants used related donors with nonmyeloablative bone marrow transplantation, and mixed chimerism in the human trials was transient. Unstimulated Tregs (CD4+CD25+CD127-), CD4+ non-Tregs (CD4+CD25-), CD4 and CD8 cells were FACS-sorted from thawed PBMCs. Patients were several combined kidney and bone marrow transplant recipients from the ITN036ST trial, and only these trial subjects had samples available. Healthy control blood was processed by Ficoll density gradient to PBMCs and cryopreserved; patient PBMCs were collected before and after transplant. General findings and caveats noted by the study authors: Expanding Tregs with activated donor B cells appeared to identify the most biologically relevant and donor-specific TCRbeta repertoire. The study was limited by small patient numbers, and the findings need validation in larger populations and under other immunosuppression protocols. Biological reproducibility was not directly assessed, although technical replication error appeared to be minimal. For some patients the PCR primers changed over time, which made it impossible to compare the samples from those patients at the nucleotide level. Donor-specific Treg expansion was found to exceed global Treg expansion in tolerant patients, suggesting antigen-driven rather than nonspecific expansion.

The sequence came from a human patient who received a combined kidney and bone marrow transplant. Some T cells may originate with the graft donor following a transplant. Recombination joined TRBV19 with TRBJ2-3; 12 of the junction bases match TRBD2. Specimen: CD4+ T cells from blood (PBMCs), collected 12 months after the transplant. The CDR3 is CASRRLAGATQYF. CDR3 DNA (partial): TGTGCCAGTAGGAGACTAGCGGGAGCTACG.